This entry lists 29 T cell receptor beta chains sequenced from one sample in a study of cytomegalovirus exposure and HLA in healthy donors. Amplification used 60 Vbeta primers and 13 Jbeta primers. Using immunoSEQ multiplex PCR, the repertoire was profiled, and TCRdb retains in-frame clones only, with some absent. The table records about 150,000 clones, around 80% of them present only once. Sequencing input: PBMCs. Receptors were obtained from a man aged 18 to 30 in good health and CMV-seronegative.

In its sample, this clone was seen a few times. This chain uses TRBV14 with TRBJ2-7, with TRBD2 identical over 7 bases. Germline V gives CDR1 SGHDN, CDR2 FVKESK. The ends lost 3 bases at V and 3 bases at J; junction bases unmatched: 8. This CDR3 is built from 15 residues. Here the CDR3 DNA reads TGTGCCAGCAGCCAGCCGGGGCGGGAGATCTACGAGCAGTACTTC. Protein: CASSQPGREIYEQYF.

The genes are TRBV28 and TRBJ2-3; TRBD2 is a possible D gene (5 bases). Trimming removed 6 bases at V and 1 base at J, with 17 bases between. The CDR3 has 16 amino acids. CDR1 is MDHEN and CDR2 is SYDVKM in the germline V gene. CDR3 in DNA: TGTGCCAGCAGGTGGACGAGGGCTACTGGCACAGATACGCAGTATTTT. Translation: CASRWTRATGTDTQYF.

In DNA, the CDR3 is TGTGCCACCAGCAGACCGGGACAGATGAACACTGAAGCTTTCTTT. Translating gives CATSRPGQMNTEAFF. The J gene is TRBJ1-1, the V gene TRBV15; 7 positions match TRBD1. V shed 2 bases and J 0 bases; nucleotides not matched to a gene: 3. This CDR3 has 15 amino acids. CDR1 and CDR2 from the germline V gene are LNHNV and YYDKDF (reference sequence).

The rearrangement joins TRBV4-3 to TRBJ1-1, with 8 bases matching TRBD1. The ends lost 4 bases at V and 6 bases at J; junction bases unmatched: 13. From germline, CDR1 is LGHNA and CDR2 YSLEER. This CDR3 contains 16 residues. CDR3 sequence: CASSRVAGGAWPEAFF. The DNA for the CDR3 is TGCGCCAGCAGCCGGGTGGCAGGGGGCGCCTGGCCTGAAGCTTTCTTT.

The chain links TRBV7-2 to TRBJ2-3, with D perhaps TRBD1 (6 bases). The CDR3 consists of 14 residues. Trimming removed 1 base at V and 4 bases at J, with 9 bases between. CDR1 SGHTA and CDR2 FQGNSA come from the germline V gene. For the CDR3, the DNA is TGTGCCAGCAGCTTAGTTCAGGGGCCAGATACGCAGTATTTT. Encoded protein: CASSLVQGPDTQYF.

The chain is built from TRBV19 and TRBJ2-5; possibly TRBD2 for D (6 bases). This CDR3 has 16 residues. Germline CDR1 reads LNHDA; CDR2 reads SQIVND (reference sequence). Between the trimmed V and J ends, which lost 5 bases and 0 bases, there was a span of 16 bases. The CDR3 DNA is TGTGCCAGTAGTCGATGGACCGGGACTGACCAAGAGACCCAGTACTTC. Translation: CASSRWTGTDQETQYF.

The rearrangement uses TRBV4-3 and TRBJ2-1; 7 bases match TRBD2. With 1 base clipped from V and 2 bases from J, the junction kept 5 bases outside the gene matches. This CDR3 has 16 residues. Germline CDR1 and CDR2: LGHNA and YSLEER. CDR3 region: CASSQVVGGPYNEQFF. In DNA, the CDR3 is TGCGCCAGCAGCCAAGTCGTGGGAGGGCCCTACAATGAGCAGTTCTTC.

The chain uses TRBV7-2 and TRBJ1-5, with D possibly being TRBD1 (5 bases). In germline, CDR1 is SGHTA, CDR2 FQGNSA. The CDR3 runs to 14 residues. The germline V and J ends were trimmed by 5 bases and 1 base, with 9 bases remaining between them. The CDR3 reads CASSPQGSNQPQHF. The DNA for the CDR3 is TGTGCCAGCAGCCCTCAGGGAAGCAATCAGCCCCAGCATTTT.

The V call is TRBV11-2, the J call TRBJ2-4, with TRBD2 matching 8 bases. Germline assignment: CDR1 SGHAT and CDR2 FQNNGV. The CDR3 loop spans 17 amino acids. V was pared by 1 base and J by 3 bases, with 8 bases of the junction left unmatched. CDR3 sequence (DNA): TGTGCCAGCAGCTTAGGACCGGGACTAGGGGACAAAAACATTCAGTACTTC. Encoded protein: CASSLGPGLGDKNIQYF.

The V call is TRBV6-5, the J call TRBJ2-7; 9 bases match TRBD2. The CDR3 runs 15 residues. V lost 5 bases, J lost 1 base, and 6 bases stayed unmatched. Germline CDR1 is MNHEY and CDR2 is SVGAGI. The CDR3 sequence: CASSPPGLASYEQYF. CDR3 nucleotides: TGTGCCAGCAGTCCTCCGGGACTAGCATCCTACGAGCAGTACTTC.

J is TRBJ1-5 and V is TRBV19, with D possibly being TRBD1 (5 bases). The germline V gene encodes CDR1 LNHDA and CDR2 SQIVND (reference sequence). This CDR3 comprises 15 residues. Deletions cut 3 bases from V and 1 base from J, with 10 bases between. CDR3 loop: CASSMIGASNQPQHF. CDR3 sequence (DNA): TGTGCCAGTAGTATGATAGGGGCGAGCAATCAGCCCCAGCATTTT.

In the case of this clone: Relative to the germline gene, one junction end is altered; a read error may explain this. The V call is TRBV28, the J call TRBJ2-2; possible D gene TRBD2, 5 bases. Germline loops: CDR1 MDHEN, CDR2 SYDVKM. The CDR3 contains 15 residues. The DNA for the CDR3 is TGTGCCAGCAGCTACCGCCGGGCCTCGACCGGGGAGCCGTTTTTT. As protein: CASSYRRASTGEPFF. Full variable domain (outside the CDR3, taken from reference TRBV28 and TRBJ2-2): DVKVTQSSRYLVKRTGEKVFLECVQDMDHENMFWYRQDPGLGLRLIYFSYDVKMKEKGDIPEGYSVSREKKERFSLILESASTNQTSMYLCASSYRRASTGEPFFGEGSRLTVL.

J is TRBJ2-3 and V is TRBV6-4; D gene unclear. Germline V lookup: CDR1 MRHNA, CDR2 SNTAGT. Trimming removed 4 bases at V and 0 bases at J, with 2 bases between. The CDR3 totals 12 residues. The CDR3 protein is CASSASTDTQYF. DNA of the CDR3: TGTGCCAGCAGTGCGAGCACAGATACGCAGTATTTT.

The rearrangement uses TRBV2 and TRBJ1-2; the D gene is possibly TRBD1 (5 bases). This CDR3 comprises 11 residues. V was cut by 6 bases and J by 8 bases, with 10 bases left in between. CDR1 and CDR2 from the germline V gene are SNHLY and FYNNEI. The CDR3 protein is CASRETAGYTF. The CDR3, as DNA: TGTGCCAGCAGAGAGACAGCGGGCTACACCTTC.

This chain uses TRBV7-2 with TRBJ2-7, with 7 positions matching TRBD1. The CDR3 runs to 13 residues. Germline CDR1 and CDR2: SGHTA and FQGNSA. V trimming: 8 bases; J trimming: 1 base; junction bases outside the gene matches: 5. CDR3 coding DNA: TGTGCCAGCTCGGGACAGAAGTCCTACGAGCAGTACTTC. Protein sequence: CASSGQKSYEQYF. Supplemented by reference TRBV7-2 and TRBJ2-7, the full variable domain reads GAGVSQSPSNKVTEKGKDVELRCDPISGHTALYWYRQSLGQGLEFLIYFQGNSAPDKSGLPSDRFSAERTGGSVSTLTIQRTQQEDSAVYLCASSGQKSYEQYFGPGTRLTVT.

This chain uses TRBV10-2 with TRBJ2-1; D may be TRBD1 (5 bases). Germline CDR1 WSHSY, CDR2 SAAADI. The V end lost 0 bases, the J end lost 12 bases, and 9 bases lay between the germline ends. The CDR3 loop spans 12 amino acids. The CDR3 protein is CASSESLQGQFF. In nucleotides, the CDR3 is TGCGCCAGCAGTGAGTCGTTGCAGGGGCAGTTCTTC.

This sequence joins TRBV19 and TRBJ2-7, with D uncertain. Germline assignment: CDR1 LNHDA and CDR2 SQIVND (reference sequence). Trimming removed 8 bases at V and 4 bases at J, with 3 bases between. This CDR3 has 9 amino acids. CDR3 DNA: TGTGCCAGTTCGTACGAGCAGTACTTC. The encoded protein is CASSYEQYF. Full variable domain (missing parts from reference TRBV19 and TRBJ2-7): DGGITQSPKYLFRKEGQNVTLSCEQNLNHDAMYWYRQDPGQGLRLIYYSQIVNDFQKGDIAEGYSVSREKKESFPLTVTSAQKNPTAFYLCASSYEQYFGPGTRLTVT.

The chain uses TRBV10-3 and TRBJ2-5; 7 nucleotides line up with TRBD2. The length of the CDR3 is 16 residues. Per the germline V gene, CDR1 is ENHRY and CDR2 is SYGVKD. V shed 3 bases and J 1 base; nucleotides not matched to a gene: 8. This CDR3 reads CAISEGDSGSQETQYF. For the CDR3, the DNA is TGTGCCATCAGTGAAGGGGATAGCGGGTCCCAAGAGACCCAGTACTTC.

V gene TRBV7-2 combines with J gene TRBJ2-7; TRBD2 matches at 7 bases. The CDR3 spans 14 residues. Germline V gives CDR1 SGHTA, CDR2 FQGNSA. J gave up 2 bases and V 4 bases, and 5 bases lay outside the gene matches. CDR3 region: CASSSSGNPYEQYF. CDR3 bases: TGTGCCAGCAGCTCGAGCGGGAACCCCTACGAGCAGTACTTC.

This clone was observed once. The chain uses TRBV5-1 and TRBJ2-1; 10 positions agree with TRBD2. V shed 6 bases and J 3 bases; nucleotides not matched to a gene: 3. The CDR3 spans 14 residues. Germline V gene sequence: CDR1 SGHRS, CDR2 YFSETQ. The CDR3 DNA reads TGCGCCAGCACCTTAGCGGGGGGCTACAATGAGCAGTTCTTC. This encodes CASTLAGGYNEQFF. The full variable domain, rest sourced from reference TRBV5-1 and TRBJ2-1, is KAGVTQTPRYLIKTRGQQVTLSCSPISGHRSVSWYQQTPGQGLQFLFEYFSETQRNKGNFPGRFSGRQFSNSRSEMNVSTLELGDSALYLCASTLAGGYNEQFFGPGTRLTVL.

This sequence joins TRBV10-1 and TRBJ2-3; TRBD2 agrees at 7 bases. The germline gives CDR1 WNHNN, CDR2 SYGVQD (reference sequence). V lost 6 bases to trimming and J lost 3 bases; unmatched junction nucleotides: 6. The length of the CDR3 is 14 residues. The CDR3 spells CASSAGEGTDTQYF. The CDR3 nucleotides read TGCGCCAGCAGCGCGGGAGAGGGAACAGATACGCAGTATTTT.

V is TRBV7-2 and J is TRBJ2-7, with 10 bases identical to TRBD2. The germline CDR1 and CDR2 sequences are SGHTA and FQGNSA. V gave up 1 base and J gave up 5 bases; unmatched junction bases: 14. The CDR3 has 18 amino acids. The CDR3 loop reads CASSLGASGSIFRDEQYF. CDR3 in DNA: TGTGCCAGCAGCTTAGGGGCTAGCGGGAGCATTTTTCGGGACGAGCAGTACTTC.

The chain employs TRBV30 and TRBJ2-7; D remains ambiguous. Germline CDR1 and CDR2: GTSNPN and SVGIG (reference sequence). The V gene lost 5 bases and the J gene lost 6 bases, with 11 bases spanning the gap. The CDR3 extends over 11 amino acids. The CDR3 DNA follows: TGTGCCTGGGAAGACACGTCCGAGCAGTACTTC. Translating it yields CAWEDTSEQYF.

This clone has a single count. The rearrangement links TRBV2 to TRBJ1-4; 8 bases are a match to TRBD1. CDR3 length: 18 amino acids. The V gene's germline CDR1 is SNHLY and CDR2 FYNNEI. V trimming: 2 bases; J trimming: 0 bases; junction bases outside the gene matches: 8. CDR3 bases: TGTGCCAGCAGTGAAATGGGGACAGGCCCTTCAACTAATGAAAAACTGTTTTTT. It is translated as CASSEMGTGPSTNEKLFF.

This clone was counted a few times. V gene TRBV19 combines with J gene TRBJ1-5; 8 positions agree with TRBD1. The trim removed 7 bases at V and 3 bases at J, leaving 14 bases unmatched. Germline CDR1 LNHDA, CDR2 SQIVND (reference sequence). CDR3 size: 17 residues. The DNA of the CDR3 is TGTGCCAGTAAGGCGACAGGGGTCTTGGGGGTCAATCAGCCCCAGCATTTT. Its translation: CASKATGVLGVNQPQHF.

The V gene is TRBV30, the J gene TRBJ1-2; D may be TRBD1 (6 bases). The germline V and J ends were trimmed by 1 base and 4 bases, with 13 bases remaining between them. This CDR3 region has 14 residues. Per germline, CDR1 GTSNPN and CDR2 SVGIG (reference sequence). The CDR3 DNA reads TGTGCCTGGAGTGCCAGGGGCGCGGGCTATGGCTACACCTTC. Translated, it gives CAWSARGAGYGYTF.

The J gene is TRBJ2-6, the V gene TRBV7-9; tentatively, D is TRBD2 (5 bases). Germline V gene data show CDR1 as SEHNR and CDR2 as FQNEAQ (reference sequence). The CDR3 sequence is 18 residues long. Trimming cost V 2 bases and J 0 bases, with 14 bases left between them. CDR3 sequence reads: CASSLRGLGSSGANVLTF. CDR3 nucleotide sequence: TGTGCCAGCAGCTTACGGGGTCTGGGTTCCTCTGGGGCCAACGTCCTGACTTTC.

This chain connects TRBV19 to TRBJ2-1, with TRBD2 as a possible D gene (6 bases). Germline assignment: CDR1 LNHDA and CDR2 SQIVND (reference sequence). Trimming pared 6 bases from V and 14 bases from J, leaving 23 bases between. The CDR3 has 14 residues. CDR3 coding DNA: TGTGCCAGTAGCCATGGGACCGGCGCTGGCGGGGAGTTCTTC. Residues: CASSHGTGAGGEFF.

This clone showed up just once. This rearrangement joins TRBV7-2 to TRBJ2-4, with 7 bases fitting TRBD2. The CDR3 contains 15 residues. The trim removed 1 base at V and 6 bases at J, leaving 6 bases unmatched. Germline loops: CDR1 SGHTA, CDR2 FQGNSA. CDR3 sequence reads: CASSLGAGVRNIQYF. The CDR3 nucleotides read TGTGCCAGCAGCTTAGGCGCGGGAGTAAGAAACATTCAGTACTTC.